One and the same sample provided the 30 T cell receptor beta chains below, sequenced in a study of T cells in narcolepsy. Profiling relied on immunoSEQ multiplex PCR, and the TCRdb table lists in-frame clones only, not all of them. The table records around 35,000 clones, approximately 80% of them present only once. Sequenced material: memory (CD45RA-) CD4+ T cells from blood. Every receptor here comes from a human donor in good health.

The chain has TRBV19 and TRBJ2-7; 8 nucleotides match TRBD1. Unmatched junction bases numbered 9, after V lost 8 bases and J lost 0 bases. The CDR3 covers 15 residues. Germline V gene data show CDR1 as LNHDA and CDR2 as SQIVND (reference sequence). The CDR3 loop is CASRAGQAYSYEQYF. The CDR3 nucleotides are TGTGCCAGTCGGGCGGGACAGGCTTACTCCTACGAGCAGTACTTC.

CDR3 sequence reads: CASSEGRATYNEQFF. The CDR3 bases are TGTGCCAGCAGTGAAGGGCGGGCCACATACAATGAGCAGTTCTTC. V usage is TRBV6-1 and J usage is TRBJ2-1; tentatively, D is TRBD2 (5 bases). V shed 1 base and J shed 4 bases, with 11 bases lying between them. In germline, CDR1 is MNHNS, CDR2 SASEGT. This CDR3 is built from 15 residues.

This clone was seen a single time. This chain joins TRBV7-9 and TRBJ2-1; maybe TRBD2 (5 bases). Trimming stripped 4 bases from V and 5 bases from J, with 21 bases between. The length of the CDR3 is 17 residues. CDR1 and CDR2 (germline): SEHNR, FQNEAQ (reference sequence). DNA for the CDR3: TGTGCCAGCAGCTCGCCGGACCGAGGGAGAAATAACAATGAGCAGTTCTTC. As protein: CASSSPDRGRNNNEQFF.

The rearrangement links TRBV19 to TRBJ2-6, with D unresolved. This CDR3 spans 15 amino acids. Germline CDR1 LNHDA, CDR2 SQIVND (reference sequence). The V gene lost 3 bases and the J gene lost 1 base, with 7 bases spanning the gap. CDR3 in DNA: TGTGCCAGTAGTATTGACGGATCTGGGGCCAACGTCCTGACTTTC. Its protein is CASSIDGSGANVLTF. The full variable domain, rest sourced from reference TRBV19 and TRBJ2-6, is DGGITQSPKYLFRKEGQNVTLSCEQNLNHDAMYWYRQDPGQGLRLIYYSQIVNDFQKGDIAEGYSVSREKKESFPLTVTSAQKNPTAFYLCASSIDGSGANVLTFGAGSRLTVL.

The chain uses TRBV7-2 and TRBJ2-4, with 10 bases aligning to TRBD1. The CDR3 consists of 16 residues. Germline lookup yields CDR1 SGHTA and CDR2 FQGNSA. The V segment lost 3 bases and the J segment 1 base; nucleotides outside the gene matches: 3. CDR3 sequence reads: CASSLGTGVAKNIQYF. CDR3 coding DNA: TGTGCCAGCAGCTTGGGGACAGGGGTGGCCAAAAACATTCAGTACTTC.

The chain carries TRBV6-6 and TRBJ2-3; D is tentatively TRBD1 or TRBD2 (5 bases each). This CDR3 is built from 14 residues. V gave up 8 bases and J gave up 6 bases, with 18 bases separating them. CDR1 is MNHNY and CDR2 is SVGAGI in the germline V gene (reference sequence). The CDR3 sequence: CASAIYGTGDTQYF. CDR3 bases: TGTGCCAGCGCAATCTATGGGACCGGGGATACGCAGTATTTT.

The chain joins TRBV7-8 to TRBJ2-7; 11 bases are a match to TRBD1. The V gene's germline CDR1 is SGHVS and CDR2 FQNEAQ. The CDR3 extends over 15 amino acids. V shed 4 bases, J shed 2 bases, and the junction held 4 bases outside the gene matches. This CDR3 is CASSSPGQGAYEQYF. The CDR3, as DNA: TGTGCCAGCAGCTCACCGGGACAGGGGGCCTACGAGCAGTACTTC.

The chain uses TRBV7-2 and TRBJ1-2; perhaps TRBD1 as D (5 bases). CDR3 size: 14 residues. V was trimmed by 0 bases and J by 8 bases, leaving 13 bases between them. Germline CDR1 and CDR2: SGHTA and FQGNSA. The CDR3 DNA sequence: TGTGCCAGCAGCTTAGCCGTTCAGGGCGGCGGCTACACCTTC. Protein product: CASSLAVQGGGYTF.

About this clone: At the DNA level, this CDR3 is encoded by other sequences in the same sample as well. The chain carries TRBV5-1 and TRBJ2-2; 10 bases align to TRBD2. This CDR3 is built from 16 residues. Germline lookup yields CDR1 SGHRS and CDR2 YFSETQ. Losses at the gene ends were 4 bases for V and 1 base for J; bases not matched to a gene: 4. The CDR3 DNA reads TGCGCCAGCAGCCCCCGACTAGCGGGGAACACCGGGGAGCTGTTTTTT. Its translation is CASSPRLAGNTGELFF.

The chain employs TRBV28 and TRBJ2-5; a weak D match, TRBD1 (5 bases). CDR1 and CDR2 from the germline V gene are MDHEN and SYDVKM. The CDR3 is 16 residues long. V shed 2 bases and J shed 4 bases, with 17 bases lying between them. The CDR3 region has the DNA TGTGCCAGCAGTTTACCCAGTCCTTTAAGGGGAGAGACCCAGTACTTC. It is translated as CASSLPSPLRGETQYF.

V and J are TRBV4-1 and TRBJ1-2, with D uncertain. The V and J ends lost 1 base and 6 bases respectively, with 6 bases between them. The CDR3 is made up of 12 amino acids. Germline V gene sequence: CDR1 MGHRA, CDR2 YSYEKL. CDR3 coding DNA: TGCGCCAGCAGCCAAGTCCAACATGGCTACACCTTC. Translated: CASSQVQHGYTF.

The rearrangement uses TRBV7-2 and TRBJ2-3; 10 nucleotides match TRBD2. Germline V gene data show CDR1 as SGHTA and CDR2 as FQGNSA. The CDR3 is 16 residues long. Trimming took 5 bases from V and 4 from J; bases not matched to a gene: 9. The CDR3 protein is CASSKQPGLAPDTQYF. CDR3 sequence (DNA): TGTGCCAGCAGCAAACAACCGGGACTAGCGCCAGATACGCAGTATTTT.

The rearrangement links TRBV5-6 to TRBJ1-2, with 8 nucleotides matching TRBD1. The CDR3 length is 14 residues. The trim removed 3 bases at V and 3 bases at J, leaving 4 bases unmatched. From germline, CDR1 is SGHDT and CDR2 YYEEEE. CDR3 loop: CASSSGTGYYGYTF. The CDR3 DNA sequence: TGTGCCAGCAGCTCGGGGACAGGCTACTATGGCTACACCTTC.

The chain carries TRBV9 and TRBJ2-5, with D possibly TRBD1 on 6 matching bases. V was shortened by 0 bases and J by 7 bases, with 13 bases between the two germline ends. Germline CDR1 reads SGDLS; CDR2 reads YYNGEE. This CDR3 contains 14 residues. CDR3 nucleotides: TGTGCCAGCAGCGTAGATGTGGGGGCCGGGACCCAGTACTTC. Amino acids: CASSVDVGAGTQYF. Supplemented by reference TRBV9 and TRBJ2-5, the full variable domain reads DSGVTQTPKHLITATGQRVTLRCSPRSGDLSVYWYQQSLDQGLQFLIQYYNGEERAKGNILERFSAQQFPDLHSELNLSSLELGDSALYFCASSVDVGAGTQYFGPGTRLLVL.

The chain uses TRBV18 and TRBJ1-2; 10 bases are a match to TRBD1. The CDR3 spans 16 residues. Germline lookup yields CDR1 KGHSH and CDR2 LQKENI. J lost 4 bases, V lost 3 bases, and 8 bases had no gene match. The CDR3 coding sequence is TGTGCCAGCTCACCGGGGAGACAGGGGGCCGGCTATGGCTACACCTTC. Encoded protein: CASSPGRQGAGYGYTF.

The rearrangement joins TRBV4-1 to TRBJ2-1; TRBD2 might be the D (5 bases). The CDR3 covers 14 residues. The ends were cut back, 0 bases at V and 10 bases at J, with 13 bases in the middle. Germline CDR1 and CDR2: MGHRA and YSYEKL. CDR3 nucleotide sequence: TGCGCCAGCAGCCAAGATCAACTAGTTGGCGAGCAGTTCTTC. Encoded protein: CASSQDQLVGEQFF.

The rearrangement uses TRBV2 and TRBJ2-7; 7 bases fit TRBD2. The CDR3 extends over 12 amino acids. Unmatched junction bases numbered 3, after V lost 6 bases and J lost 4 bases. Germline CDR1 SNHLY, CDR2 FYNNEI. The CDR3 reads CASSRGVYEQYF. CDR3 bases: TGTGCCAGCAGCCGGGGGGTATACGAGCAGTACTTC.

The CDR3 loop is CASSLQAGAKVHEQYF. For the CDR3, the DNA is TGTGCCAGCAGCTTACAAGCGGGGGCCAAGGTCCACGAGCAGTACTTC. The chain has TRBV7-2 and TRBJ2-7; 8 nucleotides agree with TRBD2. Trimming took 2 bases from V and 5 from J; bases not matched to a gene: 11. Per the germline V gene, CDR1 is SGHTA and CDR2 is FQGNSA. CDR3 size: 16 residues.

The CDR3 is CASSLFMAGELFF. The CDR3 DNA follows: TGTGCCAGCAGCTTGTTTATGGCCGGGGAGCTGTTTTTT. The rearrangement uses TRBV5-6 and TRBJ2-2; D call uncertain. CDR3 length: 13 residues. Germline CDR1 reads SGHDT; CDR2 reads YYEEEE. V shed 1 base and J shed 6 bases, with 7 bases lying between them.

In this sample, this clone turned up a few times. This sequence joins TRBV7-9 and TRBJ1-2; 8 nucleotides align to TRBD1. CDR3 length: 14 residues. Per germline, CDR1 SEHNR and CDR2 FQNEAQ (reference sequence). V was clipped by 1 base and J by 9 bases; unmatched bases: 7. The CDR3 reads CASSLGDRGGSYTF. CDR3 coding DNA: TGTGCCAGCAGCTTAGGCGACAGGGGAGGTAGCTACACCTTC.

The J gene is TRBJ1-3, the V gene TRBV11-2; D is uncertain. Trimming took 3 bases from V and 0 from J, leaving 6 bases between them. The CDR3 has 14 amino acids. The V gene's germline CDR1 is SGHAT and CDR2 FQNNGV. CDR3 coding DNA: TGTGCCAGCAGCTTCGCCCGCTCTGGAAACACCATATATTTT. Protein product: CASSFARSGNTIYF.

CDR3 in amino acids: CASSDESETGFSSQHF. CDR3 sequence (DNA): TGTGCCAGCAGTGATGAGTCTGAGACAGGTTTTTCGTCCCAGCATTTT. The chain recombines TRBV6-1 with TRBJ1-5; TRBD1 is a possible D gene (6 bases). The CDR3 covers 16 residues. Trimming pared 3 bases from V and 11 bases from J, leaving 23 bases between. Germline V gene sequence: CDR1 MNHNS, CDR2 SASEGT.

The genes are TRBV6-5 and TRBJ2-5, with unresolved D. V was clipped by 5 bases and J by 5 bases, with 6 bases between them. The CDR3 is 11 amino acids. Germline loops: CDR1 MNHEY, CDR2 SVGAGI. The CDR3 sequence is CASSTRETQYF. CDR3 DNA: TGTGCCAGCAGTACGAGGGAGACCCAGTACTTC.

This sequence joins TRBV4-1 and TRBJ1-4; D call uncertain. The CDR3 has 14 residues. The V end was cut by 0 bases, the J end by 7 bases, with 9 bases between. Germline V gives CDR1 MGHRA, CDR2 YSYEKL. CDR3 in amino acids: CASSQDAAVEKLFF. The CDR3, as DNA: TGCGCCAGCAGCCAAGATGCGGCCGTTGAAAAACTGTTTTTT.

The chain carries TRBV6-1 and TRBJ1-1; D gene uncertain. Looked up from germline, CDR1 is MNHNS and CDR2 is SASEGT. This CDR3 comprises 15 residues. V was cut by 1 base and J by 1 base, with 10 bases left in between. The chain's CDR3 is CASSEGVLSNTEAFF. The DNA of the CDR3 is TGTGCCAGCAGTGAAGGAGTACTCTCGAACACTGAAGCTTTCTTT.

The chain is built from TRBV19 and TRBJ1-2; tentative D call: TRBD1 (6 bases). This CDR3 spans 14 amino acids. From germline, CDR1 is LNHDA and CDR2 SQIVND (reference sequence). The V gene lost 2 bases and the J gene lost 8 bases, with 15 bases spanning the gap. The CDR3 DNA sequence: TGTGCCAGTAGTATAAACTCGGGGGCTGGCGGCTACACCTTC. It translates to CASSINSGAGGYTF.

V is TRBV5-6 and J is TRBJ1-2, with a possible D match to TRBD1 (5 bases). The CDR3 runs 13 residues. Trimming took off 8 bases at V and 7 bases at J, with 18 bases between the two ends. Germline CDR1 SGHDT, CDR2 YYEEEE. This CDR3 is CASGGAPEGGYTF. CDR3 bases: TGTGCCAGTGGTGGGGCGCCGGAGGGTGGCTACACCTTC.

This chain uses TRBV5-5 with TRBJ2-7; no definite D call. Trimming took 1 base from V and 3 from J, leaving 11 bases between them. The CDR3 is 14 amino acids. Germline CDR1 is SGHKS and CDR2 is YYEKEE (reference sequence). Here the CDR3 DNA reads TGTGCCAGCAGCTTGAGGGCTCACAGCTACGAGCAGTACTTC. The encoded protein is CASSLRAHSYEQYF.

The table lists this clone with a few counts. The chain uses TRBV18 and TRBJ1-3; D call uncertain. Germline V gene lookup returns CDR1 KGHSH and CDR2 LQKENI. This CDR3 has 13 residues. The V gene lost 5 bases and the J gene lost 0 bases, with 5 bases spanning the gap. In nucleotides, the CDR3 is TGTGCCAGCTCATCCGGCTCTGGAAACACCATATATTTT. Its protein product is CASSSGSGNTIYF.

For the CDR3, the DNA is TGCGCCAGCAGTGATTGGGGGGGGAACACCGGGGAGCTGTTTTTT. It translates to CASSDWGGNTGELFF. The chain links TRBV10-2 to TRBJ2-2, with 7 bases aligning to TRBD2. The V gene end was trimmed by 3 bases and the J gene end by 1 base; junction bases not matched to a gene: 2. CDR3 length equals 15 residues. Germline V gene sequence: CDR1 WSHSY, CDR2 SAAADI.